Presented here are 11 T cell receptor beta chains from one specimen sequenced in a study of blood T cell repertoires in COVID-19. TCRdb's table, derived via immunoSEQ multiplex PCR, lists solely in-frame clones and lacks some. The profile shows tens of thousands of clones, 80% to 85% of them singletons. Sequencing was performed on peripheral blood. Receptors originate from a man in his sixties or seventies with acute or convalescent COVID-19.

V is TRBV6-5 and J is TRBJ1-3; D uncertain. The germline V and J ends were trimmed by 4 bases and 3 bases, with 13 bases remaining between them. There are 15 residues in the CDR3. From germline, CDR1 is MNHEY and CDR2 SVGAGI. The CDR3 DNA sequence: TGTGCCAGCAGTTCTAGTGCCTCGGTTGGAAACACCATATATTTT. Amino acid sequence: CASSSSASVGNTIYF.

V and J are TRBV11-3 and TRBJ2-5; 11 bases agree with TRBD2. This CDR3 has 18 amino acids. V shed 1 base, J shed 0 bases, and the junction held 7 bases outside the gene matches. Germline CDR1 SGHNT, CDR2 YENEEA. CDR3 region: CASSLGASGGPYQETQYF. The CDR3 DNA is TGTGCCAGCAGCTTAGGGGCTAGCGGGGGGCCCTACCAAGAGACCCAGTACTTC. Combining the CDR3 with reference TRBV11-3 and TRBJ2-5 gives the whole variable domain EAGVVQSPRYKIIEKKQPVAFWCNPISGHNTLYWYLQNLGQGPELLIRYENEEAVDDSQLPKDRFSAERLKGVDSTLKIQPAELGDSAVYLCASSLGASGGPYQETQYFGPGTRLLVL.

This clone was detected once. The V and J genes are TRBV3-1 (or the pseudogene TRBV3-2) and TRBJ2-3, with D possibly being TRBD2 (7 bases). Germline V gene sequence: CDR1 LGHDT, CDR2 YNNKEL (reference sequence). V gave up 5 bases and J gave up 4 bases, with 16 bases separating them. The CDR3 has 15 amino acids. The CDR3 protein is CASSKGGPGSDTQYF. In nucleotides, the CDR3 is TGTGCCAGCAGCAAGGGGGGGCCAGGCTCAGATACGCAGTATTTT.

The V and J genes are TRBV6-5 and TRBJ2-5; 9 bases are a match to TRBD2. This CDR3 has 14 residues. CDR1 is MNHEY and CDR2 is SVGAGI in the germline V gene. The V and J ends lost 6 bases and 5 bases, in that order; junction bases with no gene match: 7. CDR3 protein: CASRERGAIETQYF. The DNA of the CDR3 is TGTGCCAGCAGGGAGCGGGGGGCCATTGAGACCCAGTACTTC.

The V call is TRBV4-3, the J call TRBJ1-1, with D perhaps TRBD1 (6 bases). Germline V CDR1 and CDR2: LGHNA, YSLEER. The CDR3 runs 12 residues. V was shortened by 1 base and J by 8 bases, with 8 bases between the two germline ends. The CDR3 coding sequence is TGCGCCAGCAGCCAAGCCGGGACAGAAGCTTTCTTT. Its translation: CASSQAGTEAFF.

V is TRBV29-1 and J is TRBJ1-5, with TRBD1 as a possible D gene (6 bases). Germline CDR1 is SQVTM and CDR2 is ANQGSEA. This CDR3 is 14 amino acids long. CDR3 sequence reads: CSFTGTNLNQPQHF. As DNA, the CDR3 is TGCAGTTTCACAGGGACGAATCTTAATCAGCCCCAGCATTTT. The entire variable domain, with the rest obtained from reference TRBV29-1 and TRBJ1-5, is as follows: SAVISQKPSRDICQRGTSLTIQCQVDSQVTMMFWYRQQPGQSLTLIATANQGSEATYESGFVIDKFPISRPNLTFSTLTVSNMSPEDSSIYLCSFTGTNLNQPQHFGDGTRLSIL.

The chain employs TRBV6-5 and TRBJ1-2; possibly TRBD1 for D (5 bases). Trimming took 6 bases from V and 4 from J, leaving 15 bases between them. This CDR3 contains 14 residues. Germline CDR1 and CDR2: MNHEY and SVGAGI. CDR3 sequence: CASSPPRGGYGYTF. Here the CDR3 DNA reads TGTGCCAGCAGCCCCCCGCGGGGCGGCTATGGCTACACCTTC.

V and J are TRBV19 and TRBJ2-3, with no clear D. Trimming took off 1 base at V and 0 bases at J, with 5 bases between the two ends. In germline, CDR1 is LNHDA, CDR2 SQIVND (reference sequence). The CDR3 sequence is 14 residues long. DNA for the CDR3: TGTGCCAGTAGTATAGGGCCCAGCACAGATACGCAGTATTTT. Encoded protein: CASSIGPSTDTQYF.

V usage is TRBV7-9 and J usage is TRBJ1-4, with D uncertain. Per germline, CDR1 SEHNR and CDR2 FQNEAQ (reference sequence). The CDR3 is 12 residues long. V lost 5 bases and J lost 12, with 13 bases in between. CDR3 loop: CASSGSPAELFF. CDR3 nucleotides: TGTGCCAGCAGCGGTAGCCCGGCGGAACTGTTTTTT. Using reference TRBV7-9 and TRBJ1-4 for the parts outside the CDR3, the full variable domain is DTGVSQNPRHKITKRGQNVTFRCDPISEHNRLYWYRQTLGQGPEFLTYFQNEAQLEKSRLLSDRFSAERPKGSFSTLEIQRTEQGDSAMYLCASSGSPAELFFGSGTQLSVL.

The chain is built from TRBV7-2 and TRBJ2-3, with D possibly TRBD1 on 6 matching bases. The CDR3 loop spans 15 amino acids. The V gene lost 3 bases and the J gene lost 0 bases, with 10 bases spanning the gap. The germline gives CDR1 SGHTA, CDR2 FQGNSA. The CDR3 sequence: CASSFPGQSTDTQYF. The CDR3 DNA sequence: TGTGCCAGCAGCTTCCCGGGACAAAGCACAGATACGCAGTATTTT.

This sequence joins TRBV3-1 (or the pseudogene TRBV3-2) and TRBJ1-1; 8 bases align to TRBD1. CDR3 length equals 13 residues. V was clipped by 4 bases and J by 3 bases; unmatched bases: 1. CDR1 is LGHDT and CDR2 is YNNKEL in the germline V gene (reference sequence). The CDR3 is CASSRGQDTEAFF. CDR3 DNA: TGTGCCAGCAGCCGGGGACAGGACACTGAAGCTTTCTTT.